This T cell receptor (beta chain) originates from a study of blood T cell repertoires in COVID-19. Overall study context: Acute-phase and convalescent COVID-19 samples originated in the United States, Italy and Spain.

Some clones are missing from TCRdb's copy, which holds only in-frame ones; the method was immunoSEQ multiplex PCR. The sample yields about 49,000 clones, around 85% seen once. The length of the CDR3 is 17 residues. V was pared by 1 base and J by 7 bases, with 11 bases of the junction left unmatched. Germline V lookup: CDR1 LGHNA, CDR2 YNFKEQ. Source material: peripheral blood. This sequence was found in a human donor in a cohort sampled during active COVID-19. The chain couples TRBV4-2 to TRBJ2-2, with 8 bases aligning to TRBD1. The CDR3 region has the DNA TGTGCCAGCAGCCAAGGGCAGGGGGCTGGGTCGGGCGGGGAGCTGTTTTTT. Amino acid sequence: CASSQGQGAGSGGELFF.